This T cell receptor beta chain was recovered during a study of cytomegalovirus exposure and HLA in healthy donors. Study-wide findings and caveats: Follow-up analysis found HLA locus-dependent TCR association rates, highest for DRB1 and lowest for HLA-C. Later work found most CMV-associated TCR beta chains apparently HLA-restricted. An apparent linkage of common viral pathogens to several of the most significant clusters emerged in a later analysis. Roughly uniform depth of sequencing across donors was assumed in presence/absence analyses.

V gave up 1 base and J gave up 0 bases; unmatched junction bases: 2. The CDR3 is 15 amino acids. Germline-derived CDR1 and CDR2 are SGHNT and YENEEA. PCR involved 60 Vbeta and 13 Jbeta primers. The method was immunoSEQ multiplex PCR; TCRdb's version includes in-frame clones alone and lacks a portion of them. This table holds around 120,000 clones, 80% found once. Turning to this clone: Its specificity is not known.

This clonotype was obtained from a man aged 25 to 45 in good health and CMV-seronegative. The sequencing sample was made of PBMCs. The chain has TRBV11-3 and TRBJ2-7; 8 bases fit TRBD2. CDR3 bases: TGTGCCAGCAGCTTAGTTGCGGGAGGCTCCTACGAGCAGTACTTC. Protein: CASSLVAGGSYEQYF.